The subject of this entry is one T cell receptor (beta chain). Antigen specificity is unknown. This sample was taken from a study of monozygotic twins with cystic fibrosis. Whole-study results and caveats: J usage was most co-twin-similar in 8 of 16 pairs, V in 13.

The protocol was immunoSEQ multiplex PCR, while the TCRdb copy is restricted to in-frame clones and leaves out a portion. The table includes approximately 17,000 clones, around 97% detected once. The sequence was collected from a girl under 10 years old with cystic fibrosis. Sequencing was performed on blood.

The CDR3 protein is CATSRGNFYEQYF. The CDR3 nucleotides read TGTGCCACCAGCAGAGGGAACTTCTACGAGCAGTACTTC. The chain has TRBV15 and TRBJ2-7; D unresolved. The germline V and J ends were trimmed by 1 base and 3 bases, with 7 bases remaining between them. This CDR3 has 13 residues. The germline gives CDR1 LNHNV, CDR2 YYDKDF (reference sequence).